A single sample is the source of the 13 T cell receptor beta chains below, sequenced in a study of Ad26.COV2.S vaccination and SARS-CoV-2 variants. The treatment is: roughly 20 received Ad26.COV2.S at low or high dose, single or two shots; about 5 received placebo; per-sample allocation not given. At day 63 after the first vaccine or placebo injection, samples were drawn. TCRdb's copy holds only in-frame clones and misses some; the assay was immunoSEQ multiplex PCR. Here the sample spans about 250,000 clones, about 87% being singletons. This specimen was peripheral blood, taken in a trial of Ad26.COV2.S vaccine versus placebo. These TCRs come from a person between 18 and 59 years old who received the Ad26.COV2.S COVID-19 vaccine or a placebo.

The J gene is TRBJ2-5, the V gene TRBV23-1; D is possibly TRBD1 (5 bases). TRBV23-1 is an ORF for which the function is uncertain. V lost 7 bases and J lost 3, with 21 bases in between. The CDR3 loop spans 16 amino acids. Written as DNA, the CDR3 is TGCGCCAGCAACTCAACCTTTGAAGGGGTGGAAGAGACCCAGTACTTC. As protein: CASNSTFEGVEETQYF.

This chain links TRBV6-5 with TRBJ2-2; maybe TRBD1 (6 bases). Trimming stripped 3 bases from V and 4 bases from J, with 9 bases between. Germline loops: CDR1 MNHEY, CDR2 SVGAGI. This CDR3 contains 14 residues. The CDR3 spells CASSYTGPTGELFF. CDR3 sequence (DNA): TGTGCCAGCAGTTATACAGGGCCCACCGGGGAGCTGTTTTTT.

This chain links TRBV29-1 with TRBJ1-2; D not resolved. The V gene's germline CDR1 is SQVTM and CDR2 ANQGSEA. The CDR3 contains 12 residues. The ends were cut back, 4 bases at V and 8 bases at J, with 14 bases in the middle. As DNA, the CDR3 is TGCAGCGTTGCTGACACGGTCTTGGGCTACACCTTC. Residues: CSVADTVLGYTF.

J is TRBJ2-4 and V is TRBV19; 8 bases fit TRBD1. Germline V gene lookup returns CDR1 LNHDA and CDR2 SQIVND (reference sequence). The CDR3 is made up of 14 amino acids. V was pared by 3 bases and J by 6 bases, with 4 bases of the junction left unmatched. CDR3 nucleotide sequence: TGTGCCAGTAGTATTGGACAGGGTTTAAACATTCAGTACTTC. This codes for CASSIGQGLNIQYF.

CDR3 in DNA: TGCGCCAGCAGCTTGAAAGTAGGCCCCGGGGAGCTGTTTTTT. Translating gives CASSLKVGPGELFF. This chain uses TRBV5-1 with TRBJ2-2; D remains ambiguous. The V gene's germline CDR1 is SGHRS and CDR2 YFSETQ. V shed 1 base and J shed 6 bases, with 10 bases lying between them. This CDR3 has 14 residues.

This chain links TRBV2 with TRBJ1-5; 8 bases agree with TRBD1. Trimming took 6 bases from V and 7 from J; bases not matched to a gene: 14. The CDR3 extends over 16 amino acids. Germline lookup yields CDR1 SNHLY and CDR2 FYNNEI. The CDR3 region is CASSISLDRAGQPQHF. As DNA, the CDR3 is TGTGCCAGCAGCATTAGTCTGGACAGGGCCGGGCAGCCCCAGCATTTT. The variable domain in full, with the rest retrieved from reference TRBV2 and TRBJ1-5, is EPEVTQTPSHQVTQMGQEVILRCVPISNHLYFYWYRQILGQKVEFLVSFYNNEISEKSEIFDDQFSVERPDGSNFTLKIRSTKLEDSAMYFCASSISLDRAGQPQHFGDGTRLSIL.

This clone was observed a single time. The chain uses TRBV6-6 and TRBJ1-1; tentative D call: TRBD1 (6 bases). The CDR3 runs to 14 residues. Germline V gives CDR1 MNHNY, CDR2 SVGAGI (reference sequence). V lost 6 bases and J lost 0, with 11 bases in between. As DNA, the CDR3 is TGTGCCAGCAGGAACAGGGATATGAACACTGAAGCTTTCTTT. Protein product: CASRNRDMNTEAFF.

The gene calls are TRBV29-1 and TRBJ2-3; possible D gene TRBD2, 5 bases. CDR1 and CDR2 from the germline V gene are SQVTM and ANQGSEA. This CDR3 is built from 14 residues. The V gene lost 5 bases and the J gene lost 1 base, with 13 bases spanning the gap. This CDR3 reads CSVNGLSGTDTQYF. As DNA, the CDR3 is TGCAGCGTTAATGGACTCTCCGGCACAGATACGCAGTATTTT.

J is TRBJ1-6 and V is TRBV2, with 8 nucleotides matching TRBD1. The V gene's germline CDR1 is SNHLY and CDR2 FYNNEI. The trim removed 4 bases at V and 6 bases at J, leaving 5 bases unmatched. CDR3 length equals 15 residues. The CDR3 sequence is CASSGWGQVNSPLHF. For the CDR3, the DNA is TGTGCCAGCAGTGGATGGGGACAGGTTAATTCACCCCTCCACTTT.

The chain has TRBV10-3 and TRBJ1-6; 7 bases are shared with TRBD1. Germline assignment: CDR1 ENHRY and CDR2 SYGVKD. The V and J ends lost 0 bases and 7 bases, in that order; junction bases with no gene match: 9. This CDR3 has 17 residues. The CDR3 nucleotides are TGTGCCATCAGTGAGTCGAGGGGCGGACAGGTAAATTCACCCCTCCACTTT. Translated, it gives CAISESRGGQVNSPLHF.

CDR3 DNA: TGTGCCAGTAGTATAGATCAGGGGGGGGCGAACCCTCGGGATACGCAGTATTTT. Protein sequence: CASSIDQGGANPRDTQYF. This rearrangement joins TRBV19 to TRBJ2-3, with D perhaps TRBD1 or TRBD2 (7 bases each). From germline, CDR1 is LNHDA and CDR2 SQIVND (reference sequence). Trimming cost V 0 bases and J 6 bases, with 22 bases left between them. The CDR3 loop spans 18 amino acids.

V usage is TRBV19 and J usage is TRBJ1-2, with D unclear. CDR1 is LNHDA and CDR2 is SQIVND in the germline V gene (reference sequence). The CDR3 is 14 residues long. V was pared by 8 bases and J by 2 bases, with 15 bases between. The DNA of the CDR3 is TGTGCCAGTCGGCCAATCCTAGGGAACTATGGCTACACCTTC. It yields the protein CASRPILGNYGYTF.

The J gene is TRBJ2-3, the V gene TRBV25-1, with D possibly being TRBD1 (6 bases). Germline values: CDR1 MGHDK, CDR2 SYGVNS. The V gene lost 3 bases and the J gene lost 3 bases, with 19 bases spanning the gap. The CDR3 totals 17 residues. In DNA, the CDR3 is TGTGCCAGCAGTGAGGCTTCGACAGGTTTATGGACAGATACGCAGTATTTT. This translates into CASSEASTGLWTDTQYF.